This record concerns one T cell receptor (beta chain) sequence. This clonotype was picked up many times. What antigen it recognizes has not been identified. It has no much larger one-base neighbor in the sample; base qualities were not kept. The library relied on RACE. Reads for this sample came from a NextSeq 500. During library preparation, unique molecular identifiers were attached to individual cDNA molecules so that TCRs could be counted quantitatively and reproducibly. From each blood RNA sample, both TCR alpha and TCR beta chains were sequenced. The study's own analysis went as follows. Samples had a median of about 96,000 TCRs, with a range from 23,224 to 690,600. V, J and CDR3 annotation of the TCR reads was performed with the Decombinator software suite. For PS versus PT1 abundance plots, all samples were subsampled to the same number of TCRs (28,000). TCRs were defined as expanded if absent before sensitization and observed at least eight times at the 2-week time point. Starting from the raw public reads, TCRdb applied fastp trimming at Q25, assembled clones with MiXCR and retained in-frame beta chains. CDR3 protein sequences are deduplicated, and each keeps its most common genes and DNA. The V and J calls here are based on TCRdb, not the publication. In all, the sample holds tens of thousands of distinct CDR3 sequences, and around 9.5% of those were seen once. The biggest ten clones account for 3.3% of the sample.

These data belong to a study of human T cells and chemical hapten exposure (dated by TCRdb to the early 2020s). Background for the entire study: For sensitization, 2% DPC in acetone was applied to a roughly 2 cm by roughly 2 cm area of upper inner arm skin. Libraries were combined into a pool for sequencing, and differences in TCR yield between samples came mainly from small differences in library volumes within the pool. Alopecia areata with under or over 50% scalp involvement, alopecia totalis and alopecia universalis were represented in the patient cohort, which was mostly female. Throughout the study period of 20 to 25 weeks, patients also received therapeutic DPC doses to the scalp every week. Patch tests used Finn chambers with 0.01% DPC on the upper back, scored after 6 days by International Contact Dermatitis Research Group standards. Peripheral blood TCR repertoire changes were tracked in vivo in alopecia patients during primary and secondary sensitization to the hapten diphenylcyclopropenone (DPC). Approximately 30 alopecia patients provided blood for TCR sequencing at one to four time points (pre-sensitization, 2, 6 and 24 weeks). Blood was sampled from patients pre-sensitization (week 0) and at 2, 6 and about 24 weeks after DPC sensitization. The paper as a whole reports these results and caveats: Because every patient had alopecia, a presumed autoimmune disease, the patients' immune response might differ from that of healthy individuals. The number of PT1 expanded TCRs positively correlated with patch test score, significant at thresholds 8, 16 and 32 but not 4. After repeated subsampling, changes were observed in the strength of the expansion versus patch-test correlation and in the threshold at which the correlation became significant. Compared with pre-sensitization or healthy control sets, expanded TCRs formed significantly more large CDR3 similarity clusters, which is consistent with antigen-driven responses. The number of TCRs above 1 in 1000 frequency did not change with DPC sensitization; there was no evidence of global repertoire structure alterations.

The sample's time point label, in plain terms: patch test 1, 2 weeks after DPC sensitization. In light of the paper, this sample's treatment or condition label describes: therapeutic diphenylcyclopropenone sensitization with weekly scalp DPC. Blood at each patch-test visit was drawn before the patch test was applied. Patients were eligible if aged 18 to 70, diagnosed with alopecia and judged suitable for DPC therapy, and pregnant patients were excluded. Total RNA was extracted from unfractionated whole blood collected in Tempus Blood RNA tubes. The germline V gene (reference sequence) supplies CDR1 LNHDA and CDR2 SQIVND. Trimming at the junction amounts to 5 bases on V and 2 bases on J, and the germline ends lie 16 bases apart. The CDR3 spans 16 residues, from the cysteine through the phenylalanine. Left in the record is the CDR3 DNA by itself, 48 bases read in frame from the first base.

The specimen was whole blood, collected in connection with sensitization to the hapten diphenylcyclopropenone (DPC). The receptor was isolated from a woman aged 40 to 50 with alopecia areata. Some clones in this sample may be carry-over from other donors' samples. The rearranged chain carries TRBV19 and TRBJ1-5; perhaps TRBD1 is the D gene, with 5 bases matching. The DNA reads as follows: TGTGCCAGTAGTCTAAGACAGAATATTCGCAATCAGCCCCAGCATTTT. Protein translation: CASSLRQNIRNQPQHF.